The 5 T cell receptor beta chains given below trace back to one sample, sequenced in a study of T cells in Graves' hyperthyroidism and ophthalmopathy. The CDR3 regions of TCR beta were amplified from RNA transcripts. The HTBI primer set served for first-round RT-PCR of the TCR CDR3. TCRdb re-derived calls from the multiplex PCR reads in MiXCR, one entry per CDR3 protein. This table holds some 620,000 distinct CDR3 sequences, about 17% found once. The sample was blood. The receptors come from a woman aged 30 to 39 with Graves' hyperthyroidism.

The chain carries TRBV5-1 and TRBJ2-3; D is ambiguous. Trimming removed 0 bases from V and 2 bases from J, with 13 bases in between. In germline, CDR1 is SGHRS, CDR2 YFSETQ. There are 16 residues in the CDR3. CDR3 sequence: CASSLANVRSTDTQYF. DNA of the CDR3: TGCGCCAGCAGCTTGGCAAATGTACGGTCCACAGATACGCAGTATTTT.

This clonotype was seen many times. The rearrangement uses TRBV19 and TRBJ1-1; D might be TRBD1 (6 bases). V lost 6 bases, J lost 3 bases, and 11 bases lay in between. This CDR3 contains 13 residues. Germline V gene sequence: CDR1 LNHDA, CDR2 SQIVND (reference sequence). The CDR3 loop is CASRQGQYTEAFF. CDR3 DNA sequence: TGTGCCAGTAGACAGGGTCAGTACACTGAAGCTTTCTTT.

About this clonotype: A much larger clone sits a single nucleotide away, making a read error possible. The rearrangement joins TRBV29-1 to TRBJ2-7; no definite D call. The CDR3 runs to 14 residues. The germline gives CDR1 SQVTM, CDR2 ANQGSEA. V dropped 4 bases and J dropped 3 bases, with 16 bases sitting between them. The CDR3 bases are TGCAGCGTTGGGATCTCCCAACCCCTCTACGAGCAGTACTTC. This gives the protein CSVGISQPLYEQYF.

The CDR3 DNA follows: TGTGCCAGCAGCGCCCTTAGCGGGAGGGCCCTAGAGACCCAGTACTTC. Residues: CASSALSGRALETQYF. The V call is TRBV9, the J call TRBJ2-5; 11 bases map to TRBD2. Losses at the gene ends were 3 bases for V and 4 bases for J; bases not matched to a gene: 8. The CDR3 runs to 16 residues. CDR1 and CDR2 from the germline V gene are SGDLS and YYNGEE.

As regards this clonotype: The CDR3 does not end in the conserved phenylalanine or tryptophan, so this is likely a read error. The rearrangement uses TRBV28 and TRBJ1-5, with D possibly matching TRBD1 (6 bases). Trimming took 6 bases from V and 7 from J, leaving 16 bases between them. The CDR3 covers 14 residues. Germline values: CDR1 MDHEN, CDR2 SYDVKM. As DNA, the CDR3 is TGTGCCAGCAGCTCCCCGGGGGGGCAGCAGCCCCAGCATTCT. Protein: CASSSPGGQQPQHS.